This T cell receptor beta chain emerged from a study of Ad26.COV2.S vaccination and SARS-CoV-2 variants. Study-wide background: This donor came from the COV1001 trial of Ad26.COV2.S. Participants got Ad26.COV2.S intramuscularly, once or twice 56 days apart.

As concerns this clone: The antigen is unknown. At one of its ends the junction is not consistent with the germline gene, which may arise from a read error.

The treatment is: some 20 received Ad26.COV2.S at low or high dose, single or two shots; several received placebo; per-sample allocation not given. The study sampled participants on day 63 after the first vaccine or placebo injection. Germline CDR1 is DFQATT and CDR2 is SNEGSKA (reference sequence). This CDR3 spans 11 amino acids. TCRdb's copy holds only in-frame clones and misses some; the assay was immunoSEQ multiplex PCR. The sample carries 300,000 to 400,000 clones, about 90% recorded once. The study's findings and limits: Substantial breadth was reportedly displayed by spike-specific CD8+ and CD4+ T cell responses after vaccination. Vaccine and placebo recipients had comparable breadth of non-spike TCRs.

Sample: peripheral blood, taken in a trial of Ad26.COV2.S vaccine versus placebo. The chain couples TRBV20-1 to TRBJ2-7; TRBD2 is a possible D gene (5 bases). This TCR was recovered from a person between 18 and 65 years old who received the Ad26.COV2.S COVID-19 vaccine or a placebo. CDR3 protein: CSARGLDEQYF. The CDR3 DNA is TGCAGTGCCAGAGGGCTGGACGAGCAGTACTTC.